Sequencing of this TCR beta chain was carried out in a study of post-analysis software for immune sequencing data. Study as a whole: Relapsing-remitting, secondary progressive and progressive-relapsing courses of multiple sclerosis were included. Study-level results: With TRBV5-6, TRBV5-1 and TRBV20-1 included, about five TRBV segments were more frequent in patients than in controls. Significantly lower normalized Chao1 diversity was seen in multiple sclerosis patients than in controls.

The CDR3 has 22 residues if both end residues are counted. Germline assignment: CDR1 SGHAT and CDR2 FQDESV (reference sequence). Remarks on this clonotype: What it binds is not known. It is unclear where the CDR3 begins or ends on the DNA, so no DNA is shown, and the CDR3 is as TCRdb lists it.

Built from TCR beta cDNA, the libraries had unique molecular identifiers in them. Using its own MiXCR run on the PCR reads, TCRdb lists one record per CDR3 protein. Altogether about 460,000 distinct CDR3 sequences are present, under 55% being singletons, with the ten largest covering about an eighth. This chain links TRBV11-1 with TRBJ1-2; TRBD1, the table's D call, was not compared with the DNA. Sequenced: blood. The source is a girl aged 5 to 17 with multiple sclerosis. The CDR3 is CASSLDNTDTQYFGPGREGYTF.